The sequence of this T cell receptor (beta chain) was determined in a study of blood T cell repertoires in COVID-19. Study summary: Some COVID-19 samples were acute and others convalescent; all came from the United States, Italy and Spain. T cells, B-cell-depleted T cells, or PBMCs provided the cDNA or gDNA that served as material.

This CDR3 region has 13 residues. Deletions cut 2 bases from V and 3 bases from J, with 7 bases between. Per germline, CDR1 KGHDR and CDR2 SFDVKD. Per the study methods: Reference gene primer amplification yielded estimated nucleated cell counts. Repertoires were generated with immunoSEQ multiplex PCR, while TCRdb's copy carries only in-frame clones and drops some. The D gene and trimming were derived from the DNA, and the V and J assignments and clone size from that table. The profile covers more than 55,000 clones, with approximately 80% appearing a single time and around 6% taken by the ten largest.

Sequenced sample: peripheral blood. The V and J genes are TRBV24-1 and TRBJ2-7, with D unclear. This sequence originates from a woman in her forties or fifties with active or convalescent COVID-19. The CDR3 sequence is CATSDSTDYEQYF. CDR3 coding DNA: TGTGCCACCAGTGATTCTACAGACTACGAGCAGTACTTC.